One sample yielded the 14 T cell receptor beta chains listed below, sequenced in a study of blood T cell repertoires in COVID-19. The method was immunoSEQ multiplex PCR; TCRdb's version includes in-frame clones alone and lacks a portion of them. The top ten clones hold about 3% of a sample with approximately 140,000 clones, around four fifths of them seen once. Sequencing was done on a sample of peripheral blood. The receptor set was obtained from a woman aged 40 to 55 with active or convalescent COVID-19.

As concerns this clone: Different DNA sequences within this sample yield the same CDR3. The chain combines TRBV5-1 with TRBJ2-3, with a possible D match to TRBD1 (5 bases). CDR1 is SGHRS, CDR2 YFSETQ, per germline. The CDR3 is 14 amino acids. Trimming cost V 4 bases and J 1 base, with 10 bases left between them. The CDR3 DNA reads TGCGCCAGCAGCGTCCTCAGGGGCACAGATACGCAGTATTTT. Its protein is CASSVLRGTDTQYF.

The table lists this clone with a count of one. The gene calls are TRBV6-5 and TRBJ1-2; a weak D match, TRBD1 (6 bases). This CDR3 region has 16 residues. Germline V gene data show CDR1 as MNHEY and CDR2 as SVGAGI. Trimming took 2 bases from V and 3 from J, leaving 16 bases between them. CDR3 in DNA: TGTGCCAGCAGTTACGGTCTTGGGGGGGCATACTATGGCTACACCTTC. Translating it yields CASSYGLGGAYYGYTF.

J is TRBJ1-1 and V is TRBV19; the D is unclear. V lost 5 bases and J 1 base, leaving 20 bases between the germline ends. This CDR3 has 17 amino acids. The germline gives CDR1 LNHDA, CDR2 SQIVND (reference sequence). CDR3 in amino acids: CASSQSLRSYPNTEAFF. The CDR3 region has the DNA TGTGCCAGTAGTCAAAGCCTTCGATCCTATCCGAACACTGAAGCTTTCTTT.

The rearrangement uses TRBV2 and TRBJ1-5, with 7 bases fitting TRBD1. Germline CDR1 reads SNHLY; CDR2 reads FYNNEI. The CDR3 consists of 17 residues. V lost 2 bases, J lost 0 bases, and 7 bases stayed unmatched. The CDR3 region is CASSERAGTDSNQPQHF. The CDR3 DNA reads as TGTGCCAGCAGTGAAAGGGCGGGGACAGATAGCAATCAGCCCCAGCATTTT.

CDR3 in DNA: TGTGCCAGCAGTTTAGACCAGGGGGCCAATCAGCCCCAGCATTTT. This sequence encodes CASSLDQGANQPQHF. The chain joins TRBV6-6 to TRBJ1-5; TRBD1 matches at 8 bases. The CDR3 runs 15 residues. With V trimmed by 4 bases and J by 3 bases, 5 bases remained unmatched. Germline V gives CDR1 MNHNY, CDR2 SVGAGI (reference sequence).

This clone was recorded only once. The chain carries TRBV3-1 (or the pseudogene TRBV3-2) and TRBJ1-5; tentatively, D is TRBD1 (6 bases). Germline V gene lookup returns CDR1 LGHDT and CDR2 YNNKEL (reference sequence). V lost 4 bases and J 3 bases, leaving 7 bases between the germline ends. The CDR3 has 13 residues. The CDR3 protein is CASSLGHNQPQHF. The CDR3 nucleotides are TGTGCCAGCAGCCTGGGACACAATCAGCCCCAGCATTTT.

This clone was counted only a few times. Here the CDR3 reads CASRGGVSTDTQYF. The CDR3 region has the DNA TGCGCCAGCAGGGGAGGGGTTAGCACAGATACGCAGTATTTT. The gene calls are TRBV5-1 and TRBJ2-3; 7 bases map to TRBD2. Germline values: CDR1 SGHRS, CDR2 YFSETQ. This CDR3 region has 14 residues. V was pared by 5 bases and J by 0 bases, with 3 bases of the junction left unmatched.

The chain uses TRBV15 and TRBJ1-2; the match to TRBD1 covers 8 bases. The J segment lost 4 bases and the V segment lost 0 bases, leaving 7 bases of the junction unmatched. The CDR3 sequence is 16 residues long. Germline CDR1 is LNHNV and CDR2 is YYDKDF (reference sequence). CDR3: CATSRDEGQAGYGYTF. The CDR3, as DNA: TGTGCCACCAGCAGAGATGAGGGACAGGCGGGCTATGGCTACACCTTC.

The CDR3 nucleotides are TGTGCCAGCAGTTTATTACGGGAGAGTTACAATGAGCAGTTCTTC. Translating gives CASSLLRESYNEQFF. This sequence joins TRBV27 and TRBJ2-1, with D tentatively TRBD2 (6 bases). The V end lost 1 base, the J end lost 4 bases, and 11 bases lay between the germline ends. The CDR3 covers 15 residues. From germline, CDR1 is MNHEY and CDR2 SMNVEV (reference sequence).

The chain uses TRBV9 and TRBJ1-1, with D possibly TRBD1 on 6 matching bases. CDR1 is SGDLS and CDR2 is YYNGEE in the germline V gene. The length of the CDR3 is 14 residues. The ends were cut back, 4 bases at V and 5 bases at J, with 15 bases in the middle. Here the CDR3 reads CASSPRDTATEAFF. CDR3 nucleotides: TGTGCCAGCAGCCCCCGGGACACCGCGACTGAAGCTTTCTTT.

The chain joins TRBV7-6 to TRBJ2-5; D not resolved. V shed 5 bases and J shed 1 base, with 11 bases lying between them. The CDR3 sequence is 14 residues long. The germline CDR1 and CDR2 sequences are SGHVS and FNYEAQ. Here the CDR3 DNA reads TGTGCCAGCAGCCCCTCAGGTTCCCAAGAGACCCAGTACTTC. It encodes CASSPSGSQETQYF.

The chain is built from TRBV5-1 and TRBJ1-1; 7 bases agree with TRBD1. The junction had 11 bases not matched to a gene; V was cut back by 2 bases and J by 4 bases. The CDR3 spans 16 residues. Germline V gene data show CDR1 as SGHRS and CDR2 as YFSETQ. CDR3 amino acids: CASSLPTGTAVTEAFF. The CDR3, as DNA: TGCGCCAGCAGCTTACCCACCGGGACAGCGGTCACTGAAGCTTTCTTT.

V usage is TRBV5-1 and J usage is TRBJ2-7; TRBD1 might be the D (6 bases). In germline, CDR1 is SGHRS, CDR2 YFSETQ. Trimming took off 4 bases at V and 6 bases at J, with 14 bases between the two ends. This CDR3 comprises 13 residues. DNA for the CDR3: TGCGCCAGCAGCCCCCTAGGGGGAGCCGAGCAGTACTTC. Protein: CASSPLGGAEQYF.

The chain recombines TRBV3-1 (or the pseudogene TRBV3-2) with TRBJ1-2; possible D gene TRBD1, 6 bases. V gave up 4 bases and J gave up 8 bases, with 17 bases separating them. Germline values: CDR1 LGHDT, CDR2 YNNKEL (reference sequence). This CDR3 spans 14 amino acids. The CDR3 DNA is TGTGCCAGCAGCCCGGGACACTCCTGGGGAGGCTACACCTTC. Translated, it gives CASSPGHSWGGYTF.